This T cell receptor (beta chain) was documented in a study of blood T cell repertoires in COVID-19. Trimming took off 3 bases at V and 2 bases at J, with 11 bases between the two ends. Per germline, CDR1 KGHSH and CDR2 LQKENI. The CDR3 runs 15 residues. Some clones are missing from TCRdb's copy, which holds only in-frame ones; the method was immunoSEQ multiplex PCR. The sample consists of under 250,000 clones, 70% to 90% of them appearing once. What was sequenced was peripheral blood. The source is a woman in her 70s with active or convalescent COVID-19. V and J are TRBV18 and TRBJ2-1, with D perhaps matching TRBD1 (5 bases). CDR3 DNA: TGTGCCAGCTCACCCTCGGCGGACACCTACAATGAGCAGTTCTTC. Its protein is CASSPSADTYNEQFF.